The 21 T cell receptor beta chains presented below share a single source sample, sequenced in a study of shared clonotypes between healthy human individuals. In the naive CD8 group, cells lacked CD45RO and were positively selected for CCR7, so terminally differentiated effector memory CD45RA+ cells were left out. Some clones are missing from TCRdb's copy, which holds only in-frame ones; the method was immunoSEQ multiplex PCR. This sample has roughly 2.1 million clones, with 90% to 95% found just once. The source material was naive CD8+ T cells from PBMCs. Receptors were obtained from a man younger than 35 in good health. Some clones in this sample may be carry-over from other donors' samples.

This chain links TRBV27 with TRBJ1-5; D possibly corresponds to TRBD1 (5 bases). There are 16 residues in the CDR3. Between the trimmed V and J ends, which lost 1 base and 6 bases, there was a span of 16 bases. Germline V lookup: CDR1 MNHEY, CDR2 SMNVEV (reference sequence). This CDR3 reads CASSLYGRPQGQPQHF. In DNA form, the CDR3 reads TGTGCCAGCAGTTTATACGGCAGACCTCAGGGTCAGCCCCAGCATTTT.

The chain links TRBV2 to TRBJ1-5, with unresolved D. The CDR3 covers 15 residues. Trimming cost V 3 bases and J 3 bases, with 12 bases left between them. Germline V gives CDR1 SNHLY, CDR2 FYNNEI. The CDR3 protein is CASSDDGDNNQPQHF. In DNA form, the CDR3 reads TGTGCCAGCAGTGATGATGGGGATAACAATCAGCCCCAGCATTTT.

The gene calls are TRBV5-6 and TRBJ2-5; 9 bases are shared with TRBD1. The ends lost 2 bases at V and 7 bases at J; junction bases unmatched: 3. The CDR3 runs 13 residues. Germline V gene sequence: CDR1 SGHDT, CDR2 YYEEEE. Here the CDR3 reads CASSLGGQGTQYF. CDR3 DNA sequence: TGTGCCAGCAGCTTAGGGGGACAGGGGACCCAGTACTTC.

The rearrangement links TRBV5-6 to TRBJ1-5, with D perhaps TRBD1 (6 bases). Trimming shortened V by 3 bases and J by 7 bases, and 11 bases separated the two germline ends. The CDR3 is 13 amino acids. The germline CDR1 and CDR2 sequences are SGHDT and YYEEEE. The CDR3: CASSWGGGQPQHF. CDR3 nucleotides: TGTGCCAGCAGCTGGGGGGGCGGCCAGCCCCAGCATTTT.

J is TRBJ2-7 and V is TRBV7-9, with D maybe TRBD2 (5 bases). Germline CDR1 SEHNR, CDR2 FQNEAQ (reference sequence). This CDR3 region has 14 residues. The V and J ends lost 5 bases and 4 bases respectively, with 15 bases between them. Here the CDR3 reads CASSPSRGSYEQYF. In DNA form, the CDR3 reads TGTGCCAGCAGCCCCTCTCGCGGGTCATACGAGCAGTACTTC.

The chain couples TRBV27 to TRBJ2-7, with no clear D. The germline CDR1 and CDR2 sequences are MNHEY and SMNVEV (reference sequence). V was cut by 3 bases and J by 8 bases, with 14 bases left in between. The CDR3 spans 13 residues. DNA for the CDR3: TGTGCCAGCAGTTTTGTTAAACTTGGCAAGCAGTACTTC. Translating gives CASSFVKLGKQYF.

This chain uses TRBV11-2 with TRBJ2-5; D is perhaps TRBD1 or TRBD2 (5 bases each). Between the trimmed V and J ends, which lost 5 bases and 5 bases, there was a span of 12 bases. CDR1 and CDR2 from the germline V gene are SGHAT and FQNNGV. This CDR3 spans 13 amino acids. The CDR3, as DNA: TGTGCCAGCAGCCCGAGGGGTTCGGAGACCCAGTACTTC. It specifies CASSPRGSETQYF.

This rearrangement joins TRBV21-1 to TRBJ2-1. TRBV21-1 is a documented pseudogene. The CDR3 is made up of 14 amino acids. The CDR3 region is CASSKRITKDEQFF. The CDR3 nucleotides are TGTGCCAGCAGCAAAAGAATTACGAAAGATGAGCAGTTCTTC.

The chain uses TRBV27 and TRBJ2-1; D is perhaps TRBD2 (6 bases). Trimming cost V 5 bases and J 2 bases, with 16 bases left between them. The CDR3 length is 16 residues. The germline gives CDR1 MNHEY, CDR2 SMNVEV (reference sequence). This chain's CDR3 is CASSVGTPGPYNEQFF. The CDR3 nucleotides are TGTGCCAGCAGTGTCGGGACTCCCGGTCCCTACAATGAGCAGTTCTTC.

The V gene is TRBV7-9, the J gene TRBJ2-1, with TRBD2 identical over 9 bases. The CDR3 has 16 amino acids. The trim removed 4 bases at V and 7 bases at J, leaving 11 bases unmatched. Germline assignment: CDR1 SEHNR and CDR2 FQNEAQ (reference sequence). This CDR3 is CASSWRQRGDFNEQFF. DNA for the CDR3: TGTGCCAGCAGCTGGAGGCAGCGGGGGGACTTTAATGAGCAGTTCTTC.

V gene TRBV6-5 combines with J gene TRBJ2-7; TRBD2 agrees at 8 bases. The ends lost 6 bases at V and 7 bases at J; junction bases unmatched: 11. CDR1 and CDR2 from the germline V gene are MNHEY and SVGAGI. The CDR3 covers 14 residues. The CDR3 sequence is CASRPGLDWVEQYF. CDR3 bases: TGTGCCAGCAGACCGGGACTAGATTGGGTAGAGCAGTACTTC.

The genes are TRBV5-6 and TRBJ2-1; D is unclear. V lost 2 bases, J lost 6 bases, and 12 bases lay in between. CDR1 SGHDT and CDR2 YYEEEE come from the germline V gene. This CDR3 region has 14 residues. The CDR3 nucleotides read TGTGCCAGCAGCTTCCGGCCGGGTTCCAATGAGCAGTTCTTC. Protein sequence: CASSFRPGSNEQFF.

The V gene is TRBV28, the J gene TRBJ2-1; D gene unclear. V lost 3 bases and J 8 bases, leaving 14 bases between the germline ends. Germline CDR1 reads MDHEN; CDR2 reads SYDVKM. The CDR3 consists of 14 residues. For the CDR3, the DNA is TGTGCCAGCAGTTTGCCTGGCGGAAGGGATGAGCAGTTCTTC. This sequence encodes CASSLPGGRDEQFF. Supplemented by reference TRBV28 and TRBJ2-1, the full variable domain reads DVKVTQSSRYLVKRTGEKVFLECVQDMDHENMFWYRQDPGLGLRLIYFSYDVKMKEKGDIPEGYSVSREKKERFSLILESASTNQTSMYLCASSLPGGRDEQFFGPGTRLTVL.

The V gene is TRBV6-1, the J gene TRBJ2-7, with D tentatively TRBD1 (5 bases). The CDR3 has 14 residues. Germline loops: CDR1 MNHNS, CDR2 SASEGT. V gave up 10 bases and J gave up 2 bases, with 18 bases separating them. For the CDR3, the DNA is TGTGCCACCTCCCTAAAGACAGTCCCCTACGAGCAGTACTTC. Protein product: CATSLKTVPYEQYF.

The genes are TRBV29-1 and TRBJ1-1, with no clear D. The germline CDR1 and CDR2 sequences are SQVTM and ANQGSEA. V was shortened by 0 bases and J by 0 bases, with 8 bases between the two germline ends. The CDR3 has 14 amino acids. In nucleotides, the CDR3 is TGCAGCGTTGAAGATCGGATCTTGAACACTGAAGCTTTCTTT. Translated, it gives CSVEDRILNTEAFF.

Concerning this clone: Other DNA sequences in the sample encode the same CDR3. V and J are TRBV5-8 and TRBJ1-5, with D unclear. This CDR3 has 11 residues. CDR1 is SGHTS, CDR2 YDEGEE, per germline. V was trimmed by 1 base and J by 6 bases, leaving 2 bases between them. The CDR3 region has the DNA TGTGCCAGCAGCTTGTCTCAGCCCCAGCATTTT. Amino acid sequence: CASSLSQPQHF.

This rearrangement joins TRBV11-3 to TRBJ1-1; D is uncertain. CDR1 SGHNT and CDR2 YENEEA come from the germline V gene. Trimming stripped 5 bases from V and 6 bases from J, with 13 bases between. This CDR3 contains 13 residues. The CDR3 reads CASSTAEGAEAFF. The CDR3 DNA sequence: TGTGCCAGCAGCACCGCCGAGGGCGCTGAAGCTTTCTTT. The entire variable domain, with the rest obtained from reference TRBV11-3 and TRBJ1-1, is as follows: EAGVVQSPRYKIIEKKQPVAFWCNPISGHNTLYWYLQNLGQGPELLIRYENEEAVDDSQLPKDRFSAERLKGVDSTLKIQPAELGDSAVYLCASSTAEGAEAFFGQGTRLTVV.

The rearrangement joins TRBV7-9 to TRBJ2-2; 8 nucleotides match TRBD1. V shed 5 bases, J shed 2 bases, and the junction held 7 bases outside the gene matches. This CDR3 is built from 16 residues. Germline V gene lookup returns CDR1 SEHNR and CDR2 FQNEAQ (reference sequence). The CDR3 bases are TGTGCCAGCAGCCCCCGACAGGGGATTAACACCGGGGAGCTGTTTTTT. Its translation is CASSPRQGINTGELFF.

V gene TRBV9 combines with J gene TRBJ2-5, with 8 positions matching TRBD2. J lost 1 base, V lost 0 bases, and 11 bases had no gene match. There are 18 residues in the CDR3. Germline values: CDR1 SGDLS, CDR2 YYNGEE. CDR3 DNA sequence: TGTGCCAGCAGCGTAGGGTTGGTAGCGGGACGACCCCAAGAGACCCAGTACTTC. Its translation: CASSVGLVAGRPQETQYF.

The chain is built from TRBV7-8 and TRBJ1-1; 9 bases are a match to TRBD1. V lost 5 bases and J lost 0; bases outside the gene matches: 7. This CDR3 is 16 amino acids long. From germline, CDR1 is SGHVS and CDR2 FQNEAQ. CDR3: CASSVGQGRMNTEAFF. CDR3 sequence (DNA): TGTGCCAGCAGCGTTGGACAGGGGCGGATGAACACTGAAGCTTTCTTT.

The chain uses TRBV28 and TRBJ2-3; 8 positions match TRBD2. There are 15 residues in the CDR3. The V and J ends lost 3 bases and 0 bases, in that order; junction bases with no gene match: 2. Germline CDR1 reads MDHEN; CDR2 reads SYDVKM. CDR3 sequence (DNA): TGTGCCAGCAGTTTTTCGGGAGGGAGCACAGATACGCAGTATTTT. This gives the protein CASSFSGGSTDTQYF.